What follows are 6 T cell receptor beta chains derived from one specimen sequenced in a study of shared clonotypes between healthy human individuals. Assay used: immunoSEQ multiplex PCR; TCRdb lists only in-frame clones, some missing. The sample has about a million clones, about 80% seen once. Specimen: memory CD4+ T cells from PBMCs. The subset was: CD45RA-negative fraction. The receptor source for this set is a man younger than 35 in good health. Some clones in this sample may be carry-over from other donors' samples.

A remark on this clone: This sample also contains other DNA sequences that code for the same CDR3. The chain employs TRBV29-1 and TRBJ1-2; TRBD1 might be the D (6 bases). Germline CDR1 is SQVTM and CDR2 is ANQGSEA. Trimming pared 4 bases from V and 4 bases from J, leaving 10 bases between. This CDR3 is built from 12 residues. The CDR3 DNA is TGCAGCGTTGCCCGGGACACCTATGGCTACACCTTC. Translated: CSVARDTYGYTF. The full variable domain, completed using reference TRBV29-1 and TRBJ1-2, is SAVISQKPSRDICQRGTSLTIQCQVDSQVTMMFWYRQQPGQSLTLIATANQGSEATYESGFVIDKFPISRPNLTFSTLTVSNMSPEDSSIYLCSVARDTYGYTFGSGTRLTVV.

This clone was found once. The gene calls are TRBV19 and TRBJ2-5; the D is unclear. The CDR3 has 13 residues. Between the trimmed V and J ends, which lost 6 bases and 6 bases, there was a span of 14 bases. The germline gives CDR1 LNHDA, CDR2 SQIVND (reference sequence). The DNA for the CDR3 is TGTGCCAGTAGGTCATCCCTGAGCCAGACCCAGTACTTC. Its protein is CASRSSLSQTQYF. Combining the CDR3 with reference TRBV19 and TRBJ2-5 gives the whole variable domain DGGITQSPKYLFRKEGQNVTLSCEQNLNHDAMYWYRQDPGQGLRLIYYSQIVNDFQKGDIAEGYSVSREKKESFPLTVTSAQKNPTAFYLCASRSSLSQTQYFGPGTRLLVL.

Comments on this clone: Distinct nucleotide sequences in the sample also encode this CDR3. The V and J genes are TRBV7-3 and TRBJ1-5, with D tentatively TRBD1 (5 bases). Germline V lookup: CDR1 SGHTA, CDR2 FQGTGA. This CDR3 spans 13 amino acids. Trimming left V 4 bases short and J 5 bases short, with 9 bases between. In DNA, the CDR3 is TGTGCCAGCAGCTCTGACAGAGATCAGCCCCAGCATTTT. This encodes CASSSDRDQPQHF.

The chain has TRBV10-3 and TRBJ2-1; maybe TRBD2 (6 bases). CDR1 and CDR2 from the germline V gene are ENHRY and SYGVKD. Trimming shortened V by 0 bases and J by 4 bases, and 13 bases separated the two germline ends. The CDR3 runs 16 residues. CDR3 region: CAISESPGANYNEQFF. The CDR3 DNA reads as TGTGCCATCAGTGAGTCTCCGGGAGCTAATTACAATGAGCAGTTCTTC.

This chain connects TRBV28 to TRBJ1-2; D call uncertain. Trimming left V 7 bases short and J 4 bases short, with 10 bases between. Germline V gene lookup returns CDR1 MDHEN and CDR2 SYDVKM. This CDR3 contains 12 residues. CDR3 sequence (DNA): TGTGCCAGCATACGAGGTGGCTATGGCTACACCTTC. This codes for CASIRGGYGYTF.

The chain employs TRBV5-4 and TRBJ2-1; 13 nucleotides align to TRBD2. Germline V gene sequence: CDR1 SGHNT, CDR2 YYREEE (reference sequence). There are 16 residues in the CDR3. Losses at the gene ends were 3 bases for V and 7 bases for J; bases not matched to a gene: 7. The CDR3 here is CASSWAGTSGTNEQFF. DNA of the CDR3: TGTGCCAGCAGCTGGGCCGGGACTAGCGGGACGAATGAGCAGTTCTTC.